This T cell receptor beta chain was sequenced in a study of blood T cell repertoires in COVID-19. Turning to the study itself: Researchers got acute and convalescent COVID-19 samples from the United States, Italy and Spain. T cells, B-cell-depleted T cells, or PBMCs supplied cDNA or gDNA.

Trimming left V 0 bases short and J 2 bases short, with 13 bases between. This CDR3 contains 16 residues. CDR1 SGHDN and CDR2 FVKESK come from the germline V gene. How the authors handled the data: By means of reference gene primer amplification, nucleated cell counts were estimated. Generated by immunoSEQ multiplex PCR, the TCRdb table keeps only in-frame clones and is missing some. V and J calls and clone size follow that table, whereas D and trimming were derived from the DNA. This sample yields under 250,000 clones, of which more than 65% are seen a single time; 3.5% to 4% belongs to the top ten.

This rearrangement joins TRBV14 to TRBJ2-5, with TRBD2 as a possible D gene (7 bases). The sequence came from a woman of 80 years or more with acute or convalescent COVID-19. The sequenced material came from peripheral blood. The CDR3 DNA is TGTGCCAGCAGCCAAGATGGGAGGGGGAGGCAAGAGACCCAGTACTTC. Translation gives CASSQDGRGRQETQYF.